This TCR beta chain comes out of a study of T cells after yellow fever vaccination. The wider study: With SMART-Seq v4 Ultra Low Input, the fractions containing low cell numbers were prepared.

General observations from the study: Post-booster reappearance was seen for most primary-vaccination clones (roughly 97% CD4, 85% to 90% CD8). From the bulk population, abundant clonotypes could contaminate and appear within FACS-sorted repertoires.

There are many counts of this clonotype. Its cognate antigen is unknown. Making TCR cDNA involved 5'RACE template switching, which added UMIs and a universal primer site. TCRdb reprocessed the 5' RACE reads via MiXCR and lists one record per CDR3 protein. The sample holds about 400,000 distinct CDR3 sequences; about 9.9% are singletons and the top ten take 15% to 20%. The V end was cut by 3 bases, the J end by 2 bases, with 10 bases between. The CDR3 sequence is 14 residues long. In germline, CDR1 is SGHAT, CDR2 FQNNGV. This chain joins TRBV11-2 and TRBJ2-5; maybe TRBD2 (6 bases). The receptor comes from a man between 18 and 35 years old who received the YFV17D yellow fever vaccine. This material consisted of PBMCs, taken on the day of the first yellow fever vaccination. In nucleotides, the CDR3 is TGTGCCAGCAGCTTGGAACTAGCACAAGAGACCCAGTACTTC. This encodes CASSLELAQETQYF.